The 27 T cell receptor beta chains below all came from one sample that was sequenced in a study of blood T cell repertoires in COVID-19. Sequencing used immunoSEQ multiplex PCR; TCRdb keeps in-frame clones, though not all of them. This sample has around 200,000 clones, with approximately 87% found just once. Sequenced input: peripheral blood. Receptors were obtained from a woman in her fifties or sixties with acute or convalescent COVID-19.

V is TRBV6-6 and J is TRBJ1-1, with 7 bases identical to TRBD1. V lost 6 bases, J lost 3 bases, and 7 bases stayed unmatched. This CDR3 has 14 residues. The germline V gene encodes CDR1 MNHNY and CDR2 SVGAGI (reference sequence). The CDR3 region is CASRTTGEDTEAFF. CDR3 in DNA: TGTGCCAGCAGAACCACAGGGGAGGACACTGAAGCTTTCTTT.

The chain employs TRBV5-6 and TRBJ2-5; D unclear. Between the trimmed V and J ends, which lost 1 base and 1 base, there was a span of 5 bases. This CDR3 comprises 13 residues. Germline V CDR1 and CDR2: SGHDT, YYEEEE. The CDR3 sequence: CASSLFVQETQYF. The CDR3 nucleotides are TGTGCCAGCAGCTTGTTCGTCCAAGAGACCCAGTACTTC.

The genes are TRBV2 and TRBJ2-1, with D possibly matching TRBD2 (5 bases). Germline V gives CDR1 SNHLY, CDR2 FYNNEI. CDR3 size: 15 residues. V lost 4 bases and J 9 bases, leaving 19 bases between the germline ends. In DNA, the CDR3 is TGTGCCAGCAGTGGTACGGGAAGGGATTTCGGTGAGCAGTTCTTC. It translates to CASSGTGRDFGEQFF.

V gene TRBV5-3 combines with J gene TRBJ2-5; 9 bases agree with TRBD1. TRBV5-3 qualifies as an ORF whose function is uncertain. The V and J ends lost 1 base and 4 bases, in that order; junction bases with no gene match: 14. The CDR3 has 18 amino acids. The DNA for the CDR3 is TGTGCCAGAAGCTTGATTTTAGAGGAGACAGGGGGGAGAGAGACCCAGTACTTC. As protein: CARSLILEETGGRETQYF.

The J gene is TRBJ2-1, the V gene TRBV6-2 or TRBV6-3, with 9 bases that match TRBD1. This CDR3 has 18 amino acids. Germline-derived CDR1 and CDR2 are MNHEY and SVGEGT. With 4 bases clipped from V and 5 bases from J, the junction kept 15 bases outside the gene matches. Here the CDR3 DNA reads TGTGCCAGCAGTTCCTACTACACCGGGACAGGGCTGAACAATGAGCAGTTCTTC. This translates into CASSSYYTGTGLNNEQFF.

Regarding this clone: Different DNA sequences within this sample yield the same CDR3. The chain links TRBV7-2 to TRBJ2-7; 14 bases map to TRBD2. The CDR3 extends over 15 amino acids. Trimming removed 3 bases from V and 3 bases from J; junction bases left unmatched: 1. Germline CDR1 and CDR2: SGHTA and FQGNSA. CDR3: CASSLGLAGVYEQYF. For the CDR3, the DNA is TGTGCCAGCAGCTTGGGACTAGCGGGAGTCTACGAGCAGTACTTC.

This chain uses TRBV7-3 with TRBJ1-5, with D uncertain. V was pared by 2 bases and J by 4 bases, with 6 bases between. The CDR3 has 13 amino acids. Germline CDR1 is SGHTA and CDR2 is FQGTGA. The CDR3 reads CASSLGQNQPQHF. The CDR3 nucleotides are TGTGCCAGCAGCTTAGGGCAAAATCAGCCCCAGCATTTT.

This clone came up once. Here the CDR3 reads CASSLGLPVGGYNEQFF. In nucleotides, the CDR3 is TGTGCCAGCAGCTTAGGGCTCCCAGTGGGGGGTTACAATGAGCAGTTCTTC. The chain combines TRBV7-2 with TRBJ2-1; maybe TRBD2 (6 bases). Trimming cost V 1 base and J 4 bases, with 17 bases left between them. The germline V gene encodes CDR1 SGHTA and CDR2 FQGNSA. This CDR3 region has 17 residues.

The chain is built from TRBV2 and TRBJ1-4; TRBD1 aligns across 7 bases. Unmatched junction bases numbered 7, after V lost 7 bases and J lost 8 bases. CDR1 is SNHLY and CDR2 is FYNNEI in the germline V gene. The length of the CDR3 is 13 residues. CDR3 sequence (DNA): TGTGCCAGCAAAGGGGGCGCGGGAGAAAAACTGTTTTTT. Encoded protein: CASKGGAGEKLFF.

This rearrangement joins TRBV19 to TRBJ1-5, with D possibly being TRBD1 (6 bases). This CDR3 is 13 amino acids long. V was shortened by 6 bases and J by 6 bases, with 12 bases between the two germline ends. Germline lookup yields CDR1 LNHDA and CDR2 SQIVND (reference sequence). This CDR3 is CASSRGGLQPQHF. CDR3 in DNA: TGTGCCAGTAGCCGGGGGGGGCTTCAGCCCCAGCATTTT.

Note on this clone: Other nucleotide sequences from this sample produce the same CDR3. The chain couples TRBV11-2 to TRBJ2-5; D is unresolved. Trimming left V 1 base short and J 2 bases short, with 5 bases between. Per the germline V gene, CDR1 is SGHAT and CDR2 is FQNNGV. The CDR3 is 13 amino acids. CDR3 residues: CASSLGLQETQYF. In DNA, the CDR3 is TGTGCCAGCAGCTTAGGTTTACAAGAGACCCAGTACTTC.

J is TRBJ2-5 and V is TRBV6-5; D gene ambiguous. The CDR3 contains 16 residues. Trimming took off 0 bases at V and 2 bases at J, with 13 bases between the two ends. Germline CDR1 MNHEY, CDR2 SVGAGI. The CDR3 DNA sequence: TGTGCCAGCAGTTACTCGTGGGCCATCCTTCAAGAGACCCAGTACTTC. Its protein product is CASSYSWAILQETQYF.

This clone was seen just once. The chain links TRBV18 to TRBJ2-3; tentative D call: TRBD1 (6 bases). From germline, CDR1 is KGHSH and CDR2 LQKENI. This CDR3 has 15 residues. V lost 3 bases and J 2 bases, leaving 12 bases between the germline ends. The CDR3, as DNA: TGTGCCAGCTCACCGGTACAGGGTTTCACAGATACGCAGTATTTT. The encoded protein is CASSPVQGFTDTQYF.

The gene calls are TRBV27 and TRBJ2-3; 8 nucleotides line up with TRBD1. Trimming cost V 6 bases and J 6 bases; bases outside gene matches: 5. There are 13 residues in the CDR3. Germline CDR1 reads MNHEY; CDR2 reads SMNVEV (reference sequence). CDR3 protein: CASRRDRGDTQYF. The CDR3 bases are TGTGCCAGCAGAAGAGACAGGGGCGATACGCAGTATTTT.

This clone has a single count. This chain links TRBV4-3 with TRBJ2-1, with 9 nucleotides matching TRBD1. Trimming cost V 4 bases and J 0 bases; bases outside gene matches: 10. This CDR3 region has 18 residues. The V gene's germline CDR1 is LGHNA and CDR2 YSLEER. Here the CDR3 reads CASSPRLPGQGSYNEQFF. DNA for the CDR3: TGCGCCAGCAGCCCCCGCCTGCCGGGACAGGGCTCCTACAATGAGCAGTTCTTC.

The CDR3 sequence: CASSSGRGETQYF. CDR3 nucleotides: TGTGCCAGCAGTTCGGGGAGGGGAGAGACCCAGTACTTC. The gene calls are TRBV12-3 or TRBV12-4 and TRBJ2-7, with 7 bases fitting TRBD2. The J call may be faulty, since TRBJ2-5 better matches the DNA end. CDR3 length: 13 residues.

The chain is built from TRBV7-2 and TRBJ2-1, with D perhaps TRBD2 (5 bases). The CDR3 has 18 residues. Germline CDR1 SGHTA, CDR2 FQGNSA. The V gene lost 0 bases and the J gene lost 6 bases, with 21 bases spanning the gap. CDR3 DNA: TGTGCCAGCAGCTTAGCCCCGTTCTCGAGCGGTTACGGCAATGAGCAGTTCTTC. This translates into CASSLAPFSSGYGNEQFF.

The rearrangement uses TRBV10-3 and TRBJ2-7, with 9 bases lining up with TRBD2. This CDR3 is 15 amino acids long. With V trimmed by 3 bases and J by 7 bases, 10 bases remained unmatched. Germline V CDR1 and CDR2: ENHRY, SYGVKD. The CDR3 here is CAISDASGVLKEQYF. As DNA, the CDR3 is TGTGCCATCAGTGACGCTAGCGGGGTTCTGAAAGAGCAGTACTTC.

V and J are TRBV7-9 and TRBJ2-1, with TRBD2 matching over 12 bases. Germline V gene sequence: CDR1 SEHNR, CDR2 FQNEAQ (reference sequence). With 3 bases clipped from V and 6 bases from J, the junction kept 12 bases outside the gene matches. The length of the CDR3 is 18 residues. The CDR3: CASSFLPKTSGGPNEQFF. Written as DNA, the CDR3 is TGTGCCAGCAGCTTCTTACCGAAGACTAGCGGGGGACCCAATGAGCAGTTCTTC.

The V gene is TRBV2, the J gene TRBJ2-5; D not certain. Germline loops: CDR1 SNHLY, CDR2 FYNNEI. V lost 0 bases to trimming and J lost 2 bases, with 10 bases between them. This CDR3 contains 15 residues. The CDR3 DNA reads as TGTGCCAGCAGTGAAGCTGTGAACTGGCAAGAGACCCAGTACTTC. Translating it yields CASSEAVNWQETQYF.

The rearrangement uses TRBV19 and TRBJ2-7; D unresolved. This CDR3 has 13 amino acids. From germline, CDR1 is LNHDA and CDR2 SQIVND (reference sequence). The V end lost 3 bases, the J end lost 3 bases, and 9 bases lay between the germline ends. CDR3 nucleotide sequence: TGTGCCAGTAGTATTTCCCAGTACTACGAGCAGTACTTC. Translation: CASSISQYYEQYF.

The rearrangement joins TRBV5-1 to TRBJ2-1; 11 nucleotides agree with TRBD2. With V trimmed by 7 bases and J by 6 bases, 0 bases remained unmatched. The germline gives CDR1 SGHRS, CDR2 YFSETQ. The CDR3 has 12 amino acids. In DNA form, the CDR3 reads TGCGCCAGCGGGACTAGCGGCAATGAGCAGTTCTTC. It specifies CASGTSGNEQFF. Complete variable domain (other parts from reference TRBV5-1 and TRBJ2-1): KAGVTQTPRYLIKTRGQQVTLSCSPISGHRSVSWYQQTPGQGLQFLFEYFSETQRNKGNFPGRFSGRQFSNSRSEMNVSTLELGDSALYLCASGTSGNEQFFGPGTRLTVL.

As concerns this clone: Just one base apart from a much larger clone, this may be a read error. Other nucleotide sequences from this sample produce the same CDR3. The chain joins TRBV30 to TRBJ2-1, with TRBD1 identical over 7 bases. V lost 0 bases to trimming and J lost 7 bases; unmatched junction nucleotides: 0. The CDR3 is 12 amino acids. CDR1 GTSNPN and CDR2 SVGIG come from the germline V gene (reference sequence). This CDR3 is CAWSVQGNEQFF. CDR3 nucleotide sequence: TGTGCCTGGAGTGTACAGGGGAATGAGCAGTTCTTC.

The CDR3 coding sequence is TGTGCCAGCAGCTTACAGGGGGCCCTTAACTATGGCTACACCTTC. It yields the protein CASSLQGALNYGYTF. This rearrangement joins TRBV5-4 to TRBJ1-2, with 9 bases fitting TRBD1. From germline, CDR1 is SGHNT and CDR2 YYREEE (reference sequence). V was clipped by 2 bases and J by 1 base; unmatched bases: 3. This CDR3 is built from 15 residues.

V and J are TRBV6-5 and TRBJ1-1; D might be TRBD1 (5 bases). V was pared by 4 bases and J by 0 bases, with 12 bases between. The length of the CDR3 is 15 residues. CDR1 MNHEY and CDR2 SVGAGI come from the germline V gene. CDR3 nucleotides: TGTGCCAGCAGTTTCCTCGGGGGAGTGAACACTGAAGCTTTCTTT. Encoded protein: CASSFLGGVNTEAFF.

The V call is TRBV2, the J call TRBJ1-4; the D gene is possibly TRBD1 (6 bases). V was trimmed by 8 bases and J by 3 bases, leaving 13 bases between them. CDR1 and CDR2 (germline): SNHLY, FYNNEI. This CDR3 comprises 14 residues. For the CDR3, the DNA is TGTGCCAGCGGAAGGGCAGGGGCTAATGAAAAACTGTTTTTT. Encoded protein: CASGRAGANEKLFF. Supplemented by reference TRBV2 and TRBJ1-4, the full variable domain reads EPEVTQTPSHQVTQMGQEVILRCVPISNHLYFYWYRQILGQKVEFLVSFYNNEISEKSEIFDDQFSVERPDGSNFTLKIRSTKLEDSAMYFCASGRAGANEKLFFGSGTQLSVL.

This chain connects TRBV15 to TRBJ1-3; D remains ambiguous. CDR1 LNHNV and CDR2 YYDKDF come from the germline V gene (reference sequence). The CDR3 spans 16 residues. The V end was cut by 5 bases, the J end by 4 bases, with 18 bases between. The CDR3 sequence is CATSPEYGIAGNTIYF. The CDR3 DNA reads TGTGCCACCAGCCCAGAGTACGGGATAGCAGGAAACACCATATATTTT.